The 9 T cell receptor beta chains below all came from one sample that was sequenced in a study of early T cells in non-severe SARS-CoV-2 infection. MiXCR, run by TCRdb on the 5' RACE reads, gives a single entry per CDR3 protein. The sample shows 65,000 to 85,000 distinct CDR3 sequences, more than 8% of them seen only once. This specimen consisted of whole blood, obtained at baseline. The receptors shown here come from an adult who was a healthcare worker with PCR-confirmed SARS-CoV-2 infection or an uninfected control (not recorded which).

On this clonotype: At one end the junction does not follow the germline gene, possibly because of a read error. V is TRBV24-1 and J is TRBJ2-1, with 8 bases fitting TRBD1. This CDR3 region has 16 residues. CDR1 and CDR2 (germline): KGHDR, SFDVKD. The DNA of the CDR3 is TGTGCCTCCAGCGAGGGCAGGGGGCTAAGGTACAATGAGCAGTTCTTC. This encodes CASSEGRGLRYNEQFF.

There are a few counts of this clonotype. The rearrangement joins TRBV7-2 to TRBJ1-6, with 9 bases identical to TRBD1. This CDR3 spans 18 amino acids. V dropped 0 bases and J dropped 1; count of bases not matched to a gene: 4. Germline assignment: CDR1 SGHTA and CDR2 FQGNSA. The CDR3 DNA follows: TGTGCCAGCAGCTTAGCGGGACAGGGAGAATCCTATAATTCACCCCTCCACTTT. Translating gives CASSLAGQGESYNSPLHF.

This clonotype was observed a handful of times. The chain is built from TRBV27 and TRBJ1-4; D unresolved. This CDR3 has 17 residues. Trimming took 0 bases from V and 3 from J, leaving 14 bases between them. The germline CDR1 and CDR2 sequences are MNHEY and SMNVEV (reference sequence). The CDR3 coding sequence is TGTGCCAGCAGTTTATCGCTTCAAGGGTCAGCTAATGAAAAACTGTTTTTT. Translated: CASSLSLQGSANEKLFF.

V gene TRBV28 combines with J gene TRBJ1-1, with D perhaps TRBD1 (6 bases). With 6 bases removed from V and 8 bases from J, the gap between germline ends came to 10 bases. The CDR3 runs 11 residues. The germline gives CDR1 MDHEN, CDR2 SYDVKM. DNA of the CDR3: TGTGCCAGCAGCCCGGACAGCGAAGCTTTCTTT. Its protein product is CASSPDSEAFF.

V usage is TRBV7-8 and J usage is TRBJ2-2; D possibly corresponds to TRBD1 (6 bases). V lost 0 bases to trimming and J lost 1 base, with 12 bases between them. This CDR3 is built from 17 residues. The germline gives CDR1 SGHVS, CDR2 FQNEAQ. CDR3 nucleotides: TGTGCCAGCAGCTTAGCCCGTACAGGGATGAACACCGGGGAGCTGTTTTTT. Amino acids: CASSLARTGMNTGELFF.

This chain connects TRBV9 to TRBJ1-4; D ambiguous. The CDR3 spans 15 residues. Germline values: CDR1 SGDLS, CDR2 YYNGEE. V was trimmed by 4 bases and J by 4 bases, leaving 14 bases between them. CDR3 amino acids: CASSPQDGFNEKLFF. As DNA, the CDR3 is TGTGCCAGCAGCCCCCAAGATGGCTTTAATGAAAAACTGTTTTTT.

DNA for the CDR3: TGTGCCACCAGCGATTTAAACCGGGGGGATGAGCAGTTCTTC. It is translated as CATSDLNRGDEQFF. The chain has TRBV15 and TRBJ2-1, with 7 positions matching TRBD2. With 5 bases clipped from V and 8 bases from J, the junction kept 9 bases outside the gene matches. Looked up from germline, CDR1 is LNHNV and CDR2 is YYDKDF (reference sequence). This CDR3 has 14 amino acids.

This clonotype appeared many times. The CDR3: CASLDGREQFF. In DNA form, the CDR3 reads TGTGCCAGCCTGGACGGCCGGGAGCAGTTCTTC. The genes are TRBV6-5 and TRBJ2-1; no definite D call. V was shortened by 8 bases and J by 10 bases, with 12 bases between the two germline ends. This CDR3 contains 11 residues. Germline V lookup: CDR1 MNHEY, CDR2 SVGAGI.

The chain joins TRBV5-1 to TRBJ1-1, with D maybe TRBD1 (6 bases). The CDR3 covers 14 residues. Germline-derived CDR1 and CDR2 are SGHRS and YFSETQ. V was shortened by 6 bases and J by 0 bases, with 12 bases between the two germline ends. CDR3 in amino acids: CASIGGGLNTEAFF. The CDR3 region has the DNA TGCGCCAGCATTGGCGGGGGGCTGAACACTGAAGCTTTCTTT. Supplemented by reference TRBV5-1 and TRBJ1-1, the full variable domain reads KAGVTQTPRYLIKTRGQQVTLSCSPISGHRSVSWYQQTPGQGLQFLFEYFSETQRNKGNFPGRFSGRQFSNSRSEMNVSTLELGDSALYLCASIGGGLNTEAFFGQGTRLTVV.